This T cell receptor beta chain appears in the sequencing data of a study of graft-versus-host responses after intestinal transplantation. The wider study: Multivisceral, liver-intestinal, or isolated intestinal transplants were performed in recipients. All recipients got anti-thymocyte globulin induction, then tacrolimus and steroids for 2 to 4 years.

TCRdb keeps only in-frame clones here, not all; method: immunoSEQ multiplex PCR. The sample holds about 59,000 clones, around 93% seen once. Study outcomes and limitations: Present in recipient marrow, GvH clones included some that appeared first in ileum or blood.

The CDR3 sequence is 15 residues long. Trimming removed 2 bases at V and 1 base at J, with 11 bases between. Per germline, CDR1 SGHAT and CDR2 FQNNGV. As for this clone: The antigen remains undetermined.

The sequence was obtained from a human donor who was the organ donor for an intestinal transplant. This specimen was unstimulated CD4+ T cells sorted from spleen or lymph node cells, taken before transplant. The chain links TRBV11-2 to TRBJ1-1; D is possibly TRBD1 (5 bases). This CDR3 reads CASSLLKGPNTEAFF. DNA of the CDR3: TGTGCCAGCAGCTTATTAAAGGGGCCGAACACTGAAGCTTTCTTT.